Below, 10 T cell receptor beta chains from the same sample are listed, as sequenced in a study of blood T cell repertoires in COVID-19 (dated by TCRdb to about 2020). Libraries were prepared through the immunoSEQ multiplex PCR assay. This immuneACCESS table, as held by TCRdb, lists in-frame sequences with V and J called but not all clones. Of the missing ones, under half trace to an unresolved V gene in checked studies; the others have no known cause. A total of some 250,000 clones appear in this sample, about 83% of them only once. The ten largest account for around 2% of the sample. Sequencing was performed on peripheral blood. The receptors come from a man aged 25-45 years who had recovered from COVID-19.

This clone has a single count. The V and J genes are TRBV7-9 and TRBJ2-1; a weak D match, TRBD1 (5 bases). Germline lookup yields CDR1 SEHNR and CDR2 FQNEAQ (reference sequence). The CDR3 loop spans 15 amino acids. V gave up 6 bases and J gave up 8 bases, with 20 bases separating them. CDR3 sequence reads: CASRRTLESVYEQFF. The CDR3 region has the DNA TGTGCCAGCAGGCGGACATTGGAGAGTGTCTATGAGCAGTTCTTC.

This chain links TRBV25-1 with TRBJ2-3, with D uncertain. The ends were cut back, 5 bases at V and 6 bases at J, with 12 bases in the middle. Germline V CDR1 and CDR2: MGHDK, SYGVNS. The CDR3 runs to 13 residues. CDR3 nucleotide sequence: TGTGCCAGCAGTTCAGGTTCCTACGATACGCAGTATTTT. The encoded protein is CASSSGSYDTQYF.

The chain is built from TRBV2 and TRBJ1-6, with 9 bases lining up with TRBD1. Germline lookup yields CDR1 SNHLY and CDR2 FYNNEI. With 8 bases clipped from V and 6 bases from J, the junction kept 11 bases outside the gene matches. The CDR3 has 16 amino acids. In DNA form, the CDR3 reads TGTGCCAGCGTTTACGGGACAGGGTTGTCTAATTCACCCCTCCACTTT. This translates into CASVYGTGLSNSPLHF.

The CDR3 coding sequence is TGTGCCAGCAGCCGTTATTTCCTATACAGAACAACTAATGAAAAACTGTTTTTT. Translated, it gives CASSRYFLYRTTNEKLFF. The chain carries TRBV5-6 and TRBJ1-4; D call uncertain. Germline-derived CDR1 and CDR2 are SGHDT and YYEEEE. V dropped 4 bases and J dropped 0 bases, with 19 bases sitting between them. This CDR3 has 18 amino acids.

The chain combines TRBV6-2 or TRBV6-3 with TRBJ1-5; D gene ambiguous. This CDR3 contains 14 residues. Germline V CDR1 and CDR2: MNHEY, SVGEGT. The V end was cut by 6 bases, the J end by 4 bases, with 13 bases between. CDR3 nucleotides: TGTGCCAGCAGCGAAACCGGCGGAAATCAGCCCCAGCATTTT. Protein sequence: CASSETGGNQPQHF.

The J gene is TRBJ1-4, the V gene TRBV28, with D uncertain. The CDR3 contains 13 residues. Germline-derived CDR1 and CDR2 are MDHEN and SYDVKM. Trimming left V 8 bases short and J 8 bases short, with 15 bases between. Here the CDR3 reads CASSAGFEEKLFF. In DNA form, the CDR3 reads TGTGCCAGCTCTGCAGGTTTCGAAGAAAAACTGTTTTTT.

This chain joins TRBV5-6 and TRBJ1-6, with D possibly TRBD1 on 6 matching bases. The CDR3 spans 16 residues. V lost 0 bases, J lost 10 bases, and 17 bases lay in between. Germline-derived CDR1 and CDR2 are SGHDT and YYEEEE. The DNA for the CDR3 is TGTGCCAGCAGCTTGGAGCTACAGGGACGTCGATCACCCCTCCACTTT. This encodes CASSLELQGRRSPLHF.

This chain connects TRBV12-5 to TRBJ2-1; 12 bases are a match to TRBD2. CDR1 is LGHNT, CDR2 FRNRAP, per germline. The CDR3 loop spans 17 amino acids. V shed 1 base and J 8 bases; nucleotides not matched to a gene: 9. The CDR3 DNA sequence: TGTGCTAGTGGTTTGGGAAGACTAGCGGGGGTCGTCGATGAGCAGTTCTTC. Amino acids: CASGLGRLAGVVDEQFF.

This clone was detected only a few times. CDR3 amino acids: CASSPETDSYGYTF. Written as DNA, the CDR3 is TGTGCCAGCAGCCCAGAGACAGACTCCTATGGCTACACCTTC. The rearrangement joins TRBV7-9 to TRBJ1-2, with a possible D match to TRBD1 (5 bases). The V and J ends lost 5 bases and 4 bases respectively, with 14 bases between them. CDR1 is SEHNR and CDR2 is FQNEAQ in the germline V gene (reference sequence). There are 14 residues in the CDR3.

V and J are TRBV12-5 and TRBJ2-4, with D possibly matching TRBD2 (5 bases). CDR1 and CDR2 (germline): LGHNT, FRNRAP. The ends were cut back, 1 base at V and 1 base at J, with 14 bases in the middle. CDR3 length: 17 residues. The CDR3: CASGLAAIGGAKNIQYF. The CDR3 DNA reads as TGTGCTAGTGGTTTGGCCGCTATTGGCGGGGCCAAAAACATTCAGTACTTC.